This entry is about one T cell receptor (beta chain). This specimen belongs to a study of T cell changes during pregnancy in multiple sclerosis. TCRdb's table, derived via immunoSEQ multiplex PCR, lists solely in-frame clones and lacks some. Of approximately 80,000 clones listed, 94% are singletons. In germline, CDR1 is SGHAT, CDR2 FQDESV (reference sequence). Trimming at V came to 5 bases and at J to 4 bases, leaving 8 bases not matched to a gene. The CDR3 spans 15 residues. This sequence was found in a female donor with multiple sclerosis, enrolled in a pregnancy study. The source material was peripheral blood, sampled in the third trimester of pregnancy. The chain employs TRBV11-1 and TRBJ2-7; 10 bases agree with TRBD1. CDR3 protein: CASSHGQGDWYEQYF. As DNA, the CDR3 is TGTGCCAGCAGCCACGGACAGGGGGATTGGTACGAGCAGTACTTC.